Given below is one T cell receptor beta chain in context. The PCR contained 60 Vbeta and 13 Jbeta primers. Assay used: immunoSEQ multiplex PCR; TCRdb lists only in-frame clones, some missing. Of over 200,000 clones listed, around 64% are singletons. CDR3 length: 15 residues. Germline assignment: CDR1 MNHEY and CDR2 SVGAGI. Trimming took off 4 bases at V and 5 bases at J, with 17 bases between the two ends. This entry comes from a study of cytomegalovirus exposure and HLA in healthy donors. The chain combines TRBV6-5 with TRBJ2-5; maybe TRBD2 (5 bases). This TCR was sampled from a man aged 35 to 55 in good health and CMV-seropositive. Sequenced material: PBMCs. CDR3 nucleotide sequence: TGTGCCAGCAGTTTGGCGGGCTGGACGTCGGAGACCCAGTACTTC. Protein product: CASSLAGWTSETQYF.